Below, 27 T cell receptor beta chains from the same sample are listed, as sequenced in a study of blood T cell repertoires in COVID-19. Assay used: immunoSEQ multiplex PCR; TCRdb lists only in-frame clones, some missing. This table has roughly 300,000 clones, roughly 80% appearing once. The sequenced sample was peripheral blood. The receptor source for this set is a woman aged 50 to 65 who had recovered from COVID-19.

V gene TRBV7-9 combines with J gene TRBJ1-3; 7 bases map to TRBD1. V lost 5 bases, J lost 4 bases, and 11 bases stayed unmatched. CDR1 and CDR2 from the germline V gene are SEHNR and FQNEAQ (reference sequence). The CDR3 totals 16 residues. Here the CDR3 DNA reads TGTGCCAGCAGCAGAGAGACCGGGACAGACGGAAACACCATATATTTT. This gives the protein CASSRETGTDGNTIYF. The complete variable domain, with remaining parts taken from reference TRBV7-9 and TRBJ1-3, reads DTGVSQNPRHKITKRGQNVTFRCDPISEHNRLYWYRQTLGQGPEFLTYFQNEAQLEKSRLLSDRFSAERPKGSFSTLEIQRTEQGDSAMYLCASSRETGTDGNTIYFGEGSWLTVV.

The table lists this clone with a count of one. The chain links TRBV7-2 to TRBJ2-3; TRBD2 matches at 10 bases. Germline V gives CDR1 SGHTA, CDR2 FQGNSA. The CDR3 is 15 amino acids. The V and J ends lost 6 bases and 2 bases, in that order; junction bases with no gene match: 5. CDR3 loop: CASSPGLATTDTQYF. Here the CDR3 DNA reads TGTGCCAGCAGTCCGGGACTAGCGACCACAGATACGCAGTATTTT. Drawing the rest from reference TRBV7-2 and TRBJ2-3, the complete variable domain is GAGVSQSPSNKVTEKGKDVELRCDPISGHTALYWYRQSLGQGLEFLIYFQGNSAPDKSGLPSDRFSAERTGGSVSTLTIQRTQQEDSAVYLCASSPGLATTDTQYFGPGTRLTVL.

The genes are TRBV7-9 and TRBJ1-3; a possible D gene is TRBD1 (6 bases). V was trimmed by 4 bases and J by 0 bases, leaving 13 bases between them. The CDR3 spans 16 residues. CDR1 and CDR2 (germline): SEHNR, FQNEAQ (reference sequence). The CDR3 bases are TGTGCCAGCAGCTCCACAGGGACCCACTCTGGAAACACCATATATTTT. Protein sequence: CASSSTGTHSGNTIYF. Together with reference TRBV7-9 and TRBJ1-3, the CDR3 gives the full variable domain: DTGVSQNPRHKITKRGQNVTFRCDPISEHNRLYWYRQTLGQGPEFLTYFQNEAQLEKSRLLSDRFSAERPKGSFSTLEIQRTEQGDSAMYLCASSSTGTHSGNTIYFGEGSWLTVV.

The chain uses TRBV24-1 and TRBJ2-2; D possibly corresponds to TRBD2 (7 bases). This CDR3 comprises 17 residues. Germline CDR1 and CDR2: KGHDR and SFDVKD. V lost 1 base and J 4 bases, leaving 15 bases between the germline ends. The chain's CDR3 is CATSDFKRGGPTGELFF. The DNA of the CDR3 is TGTGCCACCAGTGATTTTAAGAGGGGGGGCCCCACCGGGGAGCTGTTTTTT.

This chain connects TRBV28 to TRBJ1-5; the match to TRBD1 covers 8 bases. The junction had 12 bases not matched to a gene; V was cut back by 4 bases and J by 4 bases. CDR1 and CDR2 from the germline V gene are MDHEN and SYDVKM. The CDR3 consists of 17 residues. CDR3 loop: CASSWSRGLTANQPQHF. The CDR3 coding sequence is TGTGCCAGCAGTTGGTCCAGGGGGCTGACAGCTAATCAGCCCCAGCATTTT.

This clone was detected only once. This chain uses TRBV3-1 (or the pseudogene TRBV3-2) with TRBJ2-7; 8 bases align to TRBD2. CDR1 is LGHDT, CDR2 YNNKEL, per germline (reference sequence). The V gene end was trimmed by 2 bases and the J gene end by 4 bases; junction bases not matched to a gene: 13. This CDR3 region has 17 residues. Written as DNA, the CDR3 is TGTGCCAGCAGCCAACGCCTCAGGGCAGCGGGAGAATACGAGCAGTACTTC. Translating gives CASSQRLRAAGEYEQYF.

V and J are TRBV29-1 and TRBJ1-1; unclear D gene. V was shortened by 3 bases and J by 12 bases, with 14 bases between the two germline ends. This CDR3 contains 11 residues. Germline CDR1 is SQVTM and CDR2 is ANQGSEA. This CDR3 is CSVDHTSGTFF. The CDR3 nucleotides are TGCAGCGTTGATCATACCTCGGGGACTTTCTTT.

The rearrangement joins TRBV6-1 to TRBJ1-5, with D possibly matching TRBD1 (5 bases). This CDR3 is built from 15 residues. V was cut by 3 bases and J by 2 bases, with 11 bases left in between. Germline-derived CDR1 and CDR2 are MNHNS and SASEGT. CDR3 nucleotides: TGTGCCAGCAGTGAGGTTGGGGGGGGCAATCAGCCCCAGCATTTT. Its translation is CASSEVGGGNQPQHF.

The chain is built from TRBV14 and TRBJ1-6; 7 bases align to TRBD1. The CDR3 sequence is 15 residues long. CDR1 is SGHDN, CDR2 FVKESK, per germline. V trimming: 4 bases; J trimming: 7 bases; junction bases outside the gene matches: 7. The CDR3 loop is CASSRKGQTNSPLHF. The CDR3 nucleotides read TGTGCCAGCAGCCGGAAGGGACAGACGAATTCACCCCTCCACTTT.

This chain uses TRBV19 with TRBJ2-7, with TRBD1 matching 9 bases. Losses at the gene ends were 10 bases for V and 3 bases for J; bases not matched to a gene: 7. Germline-derived CDR1 and CDR2 are LNHDA and SQIVND (reference sequence). The CDR3 loop spans 13 amino acids. The CDR3 loop reads CATSPGQGYEQYF. CDR3 coding DNA: TGTGCCACAAGCCCGGGACAGGGCTACGAGCAGTACTTC.

This clone was detected a few times. The chain combines TRBV28 with TRBJ2-3, with 7 bases that match TRBD2. This CDR3 has 15 amino acids. The J segment lost 7 bases and the V segment lost 2 bases, leaving 9 bases of the junction unmatched. CDR1 is MDHEN, CDR2 SYDVKM, per germline. CDR3 protein: CASSLSGAAGNTQYF. As DNA, the CDR3 is TGTGCCAGCAGTTTAAGCGGGGCCGCTGGGAATACGCAGTATTTT.

In its sample, this clone was seen many times. The chain couples TRBV5-6 to TRBJ1-2; D is perhaps TRBD1 (5 bases). This CDR3 region has 12 residues. Germline CDR1 is SGHDT and CDR2 is YYEEEE. The V end was cut by 5 bases, the J end by 7 bases, with 12 bases between. In DNA form, the CDR3 reads TGTGCCAGCAGGAAGGGGCAGGGTGGCTACACCTTC. This sequence encodes CASRKGQGGYTF.

The rearrangement uses TRBV4-3 and TRBJ2-1; D might be TRBD2 (7 bases). Germline V lookup: CDR1 LGHNA, CDR2 YSLEER. V was clipped by 4 bases and J by 7 bases, with 17 bases between them. The CDR3 is 15 residues long. CDR3: CASSLEGGGGNEQFF. The CDR3 DNA is TGCGCCAGCAGCCTAGAGGGAGGGGGAGGGAATGAGCAGTTCTTC.

This sequence joins TRBV30 and TRBJ1-3; D gene uncertain. With 3 bases removed from V and 2 bases from J, the gap between germline ends came to 11 bases. This CDR3 has 14 residues. In germline, CDR1 is GTSNPN, CDR2 SVGIG (reference sequence). The DNA for the CDR3 is TGTGCCTGGAGCGCAATGGCGGCTGGAAACACCATATATTTT. The encoded protein is CAWSAMAAGNTIYF.

This clone was observed once. The chain has TRBV3-1 (or the pseudogene TRBV3-2) and TRBJ2-1, with TRBD2 identical over 9 bases. The germline V gene has CDR1 LGHDT and CDR2 YNNKEL (reference sequence). V gave up 8 bases and J gave up 0 bases; unmatched junction bases: 26. The CDR3 loop spans 22 amino acids. In DNA, the CDR3 is TGTGCCAGCCCCAAAGGGAATAGCGGGAGTCACCTACTCCCTGGCTCCTACAATGAGCAGTTCTTC. Translated, it gives CASPKGNSGSHLLPGSYNEQFF.

This chain joins TRBV15 and TRBJ2-5, with a possible D match to TRBD2 (6 bases). V dropped 9 bases and J dropped 2 bases, with 10 bases sitting between them. There are 12 residues in the CDR3. Germline V lookup: CDR1 LNHNV, CDR2 YYDKDF (reference sequence). CDR3 in amino acids: CATGGPQETQYF. For the CDR3, the DNA is TGTGCCACGGGGGGTCCTCAAGAGACCCAGTACTTC.

V and J are TRBV30 and TRBJ2-7, with 8 bases fitting TRBD1. CDR1 is GTSNPN, CDR2 SVGIG, per germline (reference sequence). The CDR3 totals 13 residues. The junction had 3 bases not matched to a gene; V was cut back by 2 bases and J by 3 bases. The CDR3 bases are TGTGCCTGGAGTACCGGACAGGGCTACGAGCAGTACTTC. Protein: CAWSTGQGYEQYF.

The chain carries TRBV4-1 and TRBJ2-3, with D unclear. The germline CDR1 and CDR2 sequences are MGHRA and YSYEKL. The CDR3 runs to 13 residues. Trimming shortened V by 3 bases and J by 2 bases, and 6 bases separated the two germline ends. CDR3 sequence: CASSQGFTDTQYF. The CDR3 region has the DNA TGCGCCAGCAGCCAGGGCTTCACAGATACGCAGTATTTT.

The rearrangement uses TRBV12-3 or TRBV12-4 and TRBJ2-2; tentative D call: TRBD1 (6 bases). The CDR3 length is 12 residues. With 9 bases removed from V and 6 bases from J, the gap between germline ends came to 11 bases. CDR3 nucleotide sequence: TGTGCCAGTGGGACACCTCCCGGGGAGCTGTTTTTT. Translated, it gives CASGTPPGELFF.

Concerning this clone: Sequence at one end of the junction differs from germline and may be a read error. This chain uses TRBV5-1 with TRBJ1-1, with TRBD1 as a possible D gene (6 bases). CDR3 length: 13 residues. The germline gives CDR1 SGHRS, CDR2 YFSETQ. The CDR3 DNA follows: TGCGCCAGCAGCTTTACAGGGAACGCTGAAGCTTTCTTT. It is translated as CASSFTGNAEAFF. The variable domain in full, with the rest retrieved from reference TRBV5-1 and TRBJ1-1, is KAGVTQTPRYLIKTRGQQVTLSCSPISGHRSVSWYQQTPGQGLQFLFEYFSETQRNKGNFPGRFSGRQFSNSRSEMNVSTLELGDSALYLCASSFTGNAEAFFGQGTRLTVV.

This clone appeared a few times. V and J are TRBV11-2 and TRBJ2-7, with 8 bases aligning to TRBD2. The germline CDR1 and CDR2 sequences are SGHAT and FQNNGV. The V segment lost 5 bases and the J segment 0 bases; nucleotides outside the gene matches: 12. The CDR3 runs to 17 residues. The CDR3 DNA reads TGTGCCAGCAGCCACGTCTTCGGGACTAGGAGCTCCTACGAGCAGTACTTC. Protein: CASSHVFGTRSSYEQYF.

The chain carries TRBV9 and TRBJ2-2; D gene uncertain. This CDR3 is built from 13 residues. Looked up from germline, CDR1 is SGDLS and CDR2 is YYNGEE. V lost 0 bases to trimming and J lost 3 bases, with 3 bases between them. The CDR3 sequence is CASSVADTGELFF. The CDR3 region has the DNA TGTGCCAGCAGCGTAGCTGACACCGGGGAGCTGTTTTTT.

The gene calls are TRBV11-2 and TRBJ2-2, with 8 bases identical to TRBD1. Germline CDR1 is SGHAT and CDR2 is FQNNGV. The CDR3 is made up of 14 amino acids. V dropped 4 bases and J dropped 6; count of bases not matched to a gene: 4. The CDR3, as DNA: TGTGCCAGCAGCTCCCAACAGGGGGCCGGGGAGCTGTTTTTT. Translation gives CASSSQQGAGELFF.

The chain couples TRBV27 to TRBJ1-2; no clear D. CDR3 size: 14 residues. The germline V gene has CDR1 MNHEY and CDR2 SMNVEV (reference sequence). Between the trimmed V and J ends, which lost 3 bases and 4 bases, there was a span of 12 bases. As DNA, the CDR3 is TGTGCCAGCAGTTTCGGTATGGGGAGCTATGGCTACACCTTC. Amino acids: CASSFGMGSYGYTF.

This chain uses TRBV24-1 with TRBJ2-1; 11 bases agree with TRBD1. V lost 8 bases and J lost 3; bases outside the gene matches: 8. The CDR3 has 16 amino acids. In germline, CDR1 is KGHDR, CDR2 SFDVKD. CDR3 in amino acids: CATTSRGTGGYNEQFF. DNA of the CDR3: TGTGCCACCACCTCCCGAGGGACAGGGGGCTACAATGAGCAGTTCTTC.

This clone has at least ten counts. The chain uses TRBV28 and TRBJ1-2, with 7 bases identical to TRBD1. Germline CDR1 MDHEN, CDR2 SYDVKM. CDR3 length equals 14 residues. The trim removed 6 bases at V and 4 bases at J, leaving 8 bases unmatched. The CDR3 sequence: CASSLPTGTYGYTF. The CDR3, as DNA: TGTGCCAGCAGCCTTCCGACAGGGACCTATGGCTACACCTTC.

This rearrangement joins TRBV5-6 to TRBJ1-4; a weak D match, TRBD1 (5 bases). The CDR3 covers 15 residues. Trimming removed 4 bases at V and 1 base at J, with 11 bases between. Germline V gene sequence: CDR1 SGHDT, CDR2 YYEEEE. This chain's CDR3 is CASSLQGGTNEKLFF. CDR3 sequence (DNA): TGTGCCAGCAGCCTGCAGGGCGGAACTAATGAAAAACTGTTTTTT.